The sequence of this T cell receptor (beta chain) was determined in a study of blood T cell repertoires in COVID-19. Across the whole study: Sources were T cells, B-cell-depleted T cells, or PBMCs; the material itself was cDNA or gDNA.

Recovered participants had two consecutive negative NP/OP PCR tests, healthcare professional clearance, or symptom resolution. The germline V gene has CDR1 KGHSH and CDR2 LQKENI. The CDR3 is 18 amino acids. V dropped 1 base and J dropped 2 bases, with 18 bases sitting between them. Original analysis: Reference gene primers were amplified, and this amplification served to estimate nucleated cell counts. The table came from immunoSEQ multiplex PCR; TCRdb's copy has only in-frame clones and leaves some out. D and trimming come from the DNA, and the V and J calls and clone size come from that table. Among nearly 200,000 clones listed, approximately 83% were seen once. This clone appeared a single time.

The chain recombines TRBV18 with TRBJ1-3; D not resolved. The origin of this receptor is a man in his forties who had recovered from COVID-19. Sequencing was done on a sample of PBMCs or T cells enriched from blood (not recorded which). The CDR3: CASSPLGGEQRPGNTIYF. The CDR3 region has the DNA TGTGCCAGCTCACCACTCGGCGGGGAACAGCGACCTGGAAACACCATATATTTT. Combining the CDR3 with reference TRBV18 and TRBJ1-3 gives the whole variable domain NAGVMQNPRHLVRRRGQEARLRCSPMKGHSHVYWYRQLPEEGLKFMVYLQKENIIDESGMPKERFSAEFPKEGPSILRIQQVVRGDSAAYFCASSPLGGEQRPGNTIYFGEGSWLTVV.